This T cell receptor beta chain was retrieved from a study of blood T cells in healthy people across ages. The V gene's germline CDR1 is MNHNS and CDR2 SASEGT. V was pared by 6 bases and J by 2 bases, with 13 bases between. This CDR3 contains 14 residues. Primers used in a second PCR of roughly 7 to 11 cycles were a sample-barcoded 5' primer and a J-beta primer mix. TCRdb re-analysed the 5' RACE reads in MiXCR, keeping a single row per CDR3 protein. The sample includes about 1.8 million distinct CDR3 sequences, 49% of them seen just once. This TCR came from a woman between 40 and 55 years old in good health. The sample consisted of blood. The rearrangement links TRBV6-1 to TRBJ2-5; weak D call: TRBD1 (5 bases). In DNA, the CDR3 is TGTGCCAGCAGGGTCAGGGTACAGCAAGAGACCCAGTACTTC. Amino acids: CASRVRVQQETQYF.